The sequence of this T cell receptor beta chain was determined in a study of beta chain features in type 1 diabetes. This clone was counted between two and nine times. Its antigen is as yet unknown. Findings of the study overall: It was among patients, rather than healthy donors, that naive, central memory and Treg TCRB repertoires appeared more similar. In all four CD4+ subsets, TCRB CDR3 length was significantly, moderately reduced in type 1 diabetes.

As every portion of the isolated RNA was reverse transcribed, the sequencing read expressed TCRB transcripts. This table comes from immunoSEQ multiplex PCR, and its TCRdb copy is limited to in-frame clones, with some not included. In the table there are approximately 120,000 clones, almost 40% of which are singletons. The sequence was collected from a young woman in good health. The specimen was stem cell memory CD4+ T cells from blood.

CDR3: CASSPLQGSRENTEAFF. CDR3 nucleotides: TGTGCCAGCTCACCACTTCAAGGGAGCCGAGAGAACACTGAAGCTTTCTTT. The chain is built from TRBV18 and TRBJ1-1; D is uncertain. The CDR3 has 17 residues. Germline CDR1 reads KGHSH; CDR2 reads LQKENI. V was clipped by 1 base and J by 1 base, with 16 bases between them.